The text below deals with one TCR beta chain. This clone was counted a single time. This receptor's antigen is unknown. Nothing much larger sits one base from this clone, and base qualities are not available. V is pared back by 10 bases and J by 5 bases, with 11 bases lying between the germline termini. CDR1 and CDR2 (SEHNR, FQNEAQ) derive from the germline V gene (reference sequence). From cysteine to phenylalanine, the CDR3 is 11 amino acids long. The DNA shown is the 33-base CDR3, in frame from base 1. The CD4+ T-LGLL patients were recruited through hematology units in Padova (Italy), Helsinki (Finland) and Shinshu (Japan). Depending on which samples were available, patient samples consisted of bead-purified CD4+, CD4+CD8+, CD57+ or CD56+ fractions, or of unselected PBMC. Somatic STAT5B mutation profiles obtained by deep amplicon sequencing of the same DNA used for patient TCRbeta data were integrated with the patient TCRbeta data. All TCR-sequenced material derived from peripheral blood: patient blood samples and healthy donor buffy coats. Peripheral blood mononuclear cells were isolated by Ficoll-Hypaque gradient centrifugation. Genomic DNA was extracted with the Gentra Puregene Cell and Tissue kit and quantified on a Qubit 2.0 fluorometer.

TCRbeta rearrangements were sequenced from genomic DNA using the immunoSEQ assay at survey resolution. Processing in the source paper ran as follows. Any clonotype making up more than 5% of the repertoire was considered a putative leukemic clone, which gave almost 60 such clones in about 30 patients. A lowest detectable productive clonotype frequency of 2.59 x 10-5 was observed in the TCR sequencing data. Only productive TCRbeta rearrangements, defined as complete and in-frame sequences, were included in the analyses. Simpson clonality, calculated in the immunoSEQ Analyzer version 3.0, was used as the measure of sample clonality. Based on frequency, clones were grouped as very rare, small, medium, large (1-20%) or hyperexpanded (>20%). Generation probabilities were estimated with OLGA 1.2.3, V-gene circos plots were made with VDJtools, specificities were searched in VDJdb, and CDR3 motifs were identified with GLIPH. TCRdb retrieved this table from immuneACCESS and kept in-frame rearrangements only. Not all clones are present; in checked studies, unresolved V genes account for under half, and no reason is known for the remainder. V and J calls and clone size are copied from that table; D and trimming were computed from the DNA. The sample contains around 5,000 clones, about 90% of them found a single time. The top ten clonotypes cover roughly 75% of the sample.

The data derive from a study of STAT5B mutations in CD4+ large granular lymphocyte leukemia (dated by TCRdb to between 2021 and 2022). Regarding the research as a whole: When cryopreserved patient cells were available, CD8+ cells were depleted as a first step, and selection with anti-CD4 microbeads followed. The study compared the TCRbeta repertoires of patients with CD4+ T-cell large granular lymphocyte leukemia against the TCRbeta repertoires of healthy blood donors. Flow cytometry on FACSCanto II or FACSVerse confirmed that purified fractions exceeded 95% purity among lymphocytes.

Beyond this particular receptor, the publication reports: CD4-sorted patient repertoires appeared more clonal than healthy CD4+ repertoires, and this difference persisted after removing the putative leukemic clones. Heterogeneous cell sources were used for patients, and only six or seven CD4-sorted patient samples were included in the clonality comparison with healthy controls. The data were not HLA-matched, and the higher clonality in CD4+ T-LGLL than in CD8+ T-LGLL could be due to the relatively small sample size. Each patient's main leukemic clonotypes were private, but around 27% of these clonotypes showed up at low frequency in the non-leukemic repertoires of other patients. TRBV06-family usage was enriched among the top patient clones (8/27) compared with healthy controls (2/35).

The receptor comes from a man aged 40-55 years with CD4+ T-cell large granular lymphocyte leukemia. The V and J genes are TRBV7-9 and TRBJ2-5, with no confident D gene call. Material for sequencing was PBMCs. This receptor has the CDR3 CAISYGETQYF. The DNA sequence is given as TGTGCCATCTCGTACGGGGAGACCCAGTACTTC.